This is a list of T cell receptor beta chains from one sample in a study of metastatic and nonmetastatic thyroid tumors. TCRdb reassembled clones from the PCR reads with MiXCR. The sample carries about 20,000 clones, 9% to 15% recorded once. Sequenced material: blood. These TCRs come from a male donor with papillary thyroid cancer or a benign thyroid nodule (not recorded which). Some clones in this sample may be carry-over from other donors' samples. Both conserved end residues are part of each CDR3. The D gene is left open where the match is weak. Part of the rows lack a size; the others show once, few, many or a class for expanded clones.

TRBD2 | TRBJ2-7 | TRBV28 | medium-sized | 15 | CASSLAAGGTYEQYF | TGTGCCAGCAGTTTAGCGGCGGGGGGGACCTACGAGCAGTACTTC
- | TRBJ2-1 | TRBV19 | many | 16 | CASSTRSRGSYNEQFF | TGTGCCAGCAGTACTAGGAGCAGGGGCTCCTACAATGAGCAGTTCTTC
TRBD2 | TRBJ2-7 | TRBV27 | - | 16 | CASSPRTSGEDYEQYF | TGTGCCAGCAGTCCAAGGACTAGCGGGGAGGATTACGAGCAGTACTTC
TRBD2 | TRBJ2-1 | TRBV20-1 | few | 14 | CSATTPGLASEQFF | TGCAGTGCTACGACCCCGGGACTAGCGTCTGAGCAGTTCTTC
- | TRBJ2-7 | TRBV18 | many | 13 | CASSRDGAYEQYF | TGTGCCAGCTCGCGGGACGGAGCCTACGAGCAGTACTTC
TRBD1 | TRBJ1-5 | TRBV28 | - | 13 | CASSLDRGQPQHF | TGTGCCAGCAGTTTGGACAGGGGGCAGCCCCAGCATTTT
- | TRBJ1-6 | TRBV18 | many | 16 | CASSPPSQGSNSPLHF | TGTGCCAGCTCACCACCTAGCCAAGGTTCTAATTCACCCCTCCACTTT
TRBD1 | TRBJ1-2 | TRBV2 | few | 12 | CASSGTGFGYTF | TGTGCCAGCAGTGGGACAGGGTTCGGCTACACCTTC
- | TRBJ1-1 | TRBV2 | - | 13 | CASSAGDSTEAFF | TGTGCCAGCAGTGCAGGGGATTCCACTGAAGCTTTCTTT
- | TRBJ2-6 | TRBV14 | many | 18 | CASSQDPRSASGANVLTF | TGTGCCAGCAGCCAAGATCCCAGGTCTGCTTCTGGGGCCAACGTCCTGACTTTC